This TCR beta chain was identified during a study of T cells in Graves' hyperthyroidism and ophthalmopathy. Study results and caveats: Ophthalmopathy, which appeared later, was predicted by the model a median 6.5 months before onset.

In this sample, this clonotype turned up a few times. The target antigen is unknown. Amplified TCR beta CDR3 regions derived from RNA transcripts. First-round RT-PCR targeting the TCR CDR3 was performed with the HTBI primer set. TCRdb reprocessed the multiplex PCR reads via MiXCR and lists one record per CDR3 protein. The table includes approximately 700,000 distinct CDR3 sequences, 16% detected once. Germline assignment: CDR1 KGHDR and CDR2 SFDVKD. V was pared by 1 base and J by 6 bases, with 7 bases of the junction left unmatched. This CDR3 region has 16 residues. The authors took PBMCs from 10 ml fresh peripheral blood.

Source material: blood. This sequence joins TRBV24-1 and TRBJ2-2; 7 nucleotides agree with TRBD1. The TCR was taken from a man between 18 and 29 years old with Graves' hyperthyroidism. Written as DNA, the CDR3 is TGTGCCACCAGTGATTTAGGGGGCGGAAAGGCCGGGGAGCTGTTTTTT. It is translated as CATSDLGGGKAGELFF.